These 17 T cell receptor beta chains came from one sample sequenced in a study of patients and donors after allogeneic stem cell transplantation. One entry per CDR3 protein, called by TCRdb with MiXCR from the RT-PCR reads. In the table there are about a million distinct CDR3 sequences, more than 15% of which are singletons. The sequenced material came from blood, either unsorted or a sorted T cell fraction (not recorded which). These receptors were collected from a human donor who was either an allogeneic HSCT recipient or a stem cell or donor lymphocyte infusion donor (not recorded which). It is not recorded whose cells these are; they may come from a transplant donor.

This chain joins TRBV7-8 and TRBJ1-6; TRBD1 is a possible D gene (5 bases). Trimming pared 5 bases from V and 7 bases from J, leaving 21 bases between. This CDR3 spans 17 amino acids. Per germline, CDR1 SGHVS and CDR2 FQNEAQ. The CDR3 DNA reads as TGTGCCAGCAGCCCTAACCGCCAGGGCGCTGGGAATTCACCCCTCCACTTT. Translating gives CASSPNRQGAGNSPLHF.

This sequence joins TRBV11-1 and TRBJ1-1, with TRBD1 matching over 9 bases. The CDR3 totals 20 residues. V lost 1 base, J lost 1 base, and 16 bases stayed unmatched. CDR1 and CDR2 from the germline V gene are SGHAT and FQDESV (reference sequence). DNA for the CDR3: TGTGCCAGCAGCTTAGGCCGACTTCGGACAGGGGATAGAGGGAACACTGAAGCTTTCTTT. Protein product: CASSLGRLRTGDRGNTEAFF.

This clonotype has a handful of counts. The CDR3 protein is CASTLYLSTEAFF. The CDR3 bases are TGTGCCAGCACCCTCTACCTTAGCACTGAAGCTTTCTTT. The chain has TRBV7-2 and TRBJ1-1; no definite D call. V was cut by 7 bases and J by 4 bases, with 13 bases left in between. CDR3 length equals 13 residues. CDR1 and CDR2 from the germline V gene are SGHTA and FQGNSA.

There are a few counts of this clonotype. This chain connects TRBV27 to TRBJ1-1; the D gene is possibly TRBD1 (5 bases). Deletions cut 0 bases from V and 8 bases from J, with 10 bases between. The CDR3 consists of 13 residues. The germline V gene has CDR1 MNHEY and CDR2 SMNVEV (reference sequence). Here the CDR3 DNA reads TGTGCCAGCAGTTTATCGGAGGGACGGGAAGCTTTCTTT. It encodes CASSLSEGREAFF.

This clonotype was observed many times. The chain joins TRBV27 to TRBJ2-3; a weak D match, TRBD1 (5 bases). Per germline, CDR1 MNHEY and CDR2 SMNVEV (reference sequence). Deletions cut 6 bases from V and 2 bases from J, with 12 bases between. The length of the CDR3 is 14 residues. The CDR3, as DNA: TGTGCCAGCAGCCCCCGACAGTTCACAGATACGCAGTATTTT. Protein sequence: CASSPRQFTDTQYF.

This clonotype was seen a few times. This chain uses TRBV5-1 with TRBJ2-5; 10 positions agree with TRBD2. The CDR3 length is 17 residues. The V gene end was trimmed by 0 bases and the J gene end by 5 bases; junction bases not matched to a gene: 10. Germline-derived CDR1 and CDR2 are SGHRS and YFSETQ. The CDR3 coding sequence is TGCGCCAGCAGCTTGGTGCTAGCGGGGGATAAAACGGAGACCCAGTACTTC. Its translation: CASSLVLAGDKTETQYF. Full variable domain (rest looked up from reference TRBV5-1 and TRBJ2-5): KAGVTQTPRYLIKTRGQQVTLSCSPISGHRSVSWYQQTPGQGLQFLFEYFSETQRNKGNFPGRFSGRQFSNSRSEMNVSTLELGDSALYLCASSLVLAGDKTETQYFGPGTRLLVL.

In this sample, this clonotype turned up a few times. This chain connects TRBV6-1 to TRBJ2-2; no definite D call. V gave up 8 bases and J gave up 0 bases, with 7 bases separating them. The germline V gene has CDR1 MNHNS and CDR2 SASEGT. The length of the CDR3 is 13 residues. The chain's CDR3 is CASVTPNTGELFF. The DNA for the CDR3 is TGTGCCAGCGTGACACCGAACACCGGGGAGCTGTTTTTT.

The CDR3 bases are TGTGCCAGCAGTGAACCGACTAGGTCCCCCTACAATGAGCAGTTCTTC. Encoded protein: CASSEPTRSPYNEQFF. The V gene is TRBV2, the J gene TRBJ2-1, with D possibly matching TRBD2 (6 bases). Germline V CDR1 and CDR2: SNHLY, FYNNEI. This CDR3 has 16 amino acids. Trimming removed 2 bases at V and 2 bases at J, with 13 bases between. Supplemented by reference TRBV2 and TRBJ2-1, the full variable domain reads EPEVTQTPSHQVTQMGQEVILRCVPISNHLYFYWYRQILGQKVEFLVSFYNNEISEKSEIFDDQFSVERPDGSNFTLKIRSTKLEDSAMYFCASSEPTRSPYNEQFFGPGTRLTVL.

This chain uses TRBV20-1 with TRBJ2-2; TRBD2 agrees at 12 bases. The CDR3 runs to 16 residues. J lost 8 bases, V lost 6 bases, and 13 bases had no gene match. Germline CDR1 is DFQATT and CDR2 is SNEGSKA (reference sequence). CDR3 bases: TGCAGTGCCTCCGGACTAGCGGGATCTTTGGGTGGGGAGCTGTTTTTT. Translation gives CSASGLAGSLGGELFF.

The chain employs TRBV20-1 and TRBJ1-5; unclear D gene. Deletions cut 3 bases from V and 0 bases from J, with 9 bases between. Germline-derived CDR1 and CDR2 are DFQATT and SNEGSKA (reference sequence). This CDR3 spans 14 amino acids. The CDR3 DNA sequence: TGCAGTGCTAGTAGCCATAATAGCAATCAGCCCCAGCATTTT. It translates to CSASSHNSNQPQHF.

The gene calls are TRBV12-3 or TRBV12-4 and TRBJ1-2; D gene uncertain. The CDR3 has 15 residues. Trimming pared 1 base from V and 4 bases from J, leaving 13 bases between. The CDR3 is CASSLEVSFGYGYTF. The DNA for the CDR3 is TGTGCCAGCAGTTTAGAGGTATCCTTCGGCTATGGCTACACCTTC.

In this sample, this clonotype turned up a few times. The CDR3 is CASSLSGRVGEQFF. CDR3 in DNA: TGTGCCAGCAGTCTTAGCGGGAGGGTTGGTGAGCAGTTCTTC. The rearrangement joins TRBV7-7 to TRBJ2-1, with 11 bases identical to TRBD2. This CDR3 contains 14 residues. Germline V gene sequence: CDR1 SSHAT, CDR2 FNYEAQ (reference sequence). V gave up 6 bases and J gave up 9 bases; unmatched junction bases: 7.

This clonotype was counted between two and nine times. The chain has TRBV7-2 and TRBJ1-5; D not certain. The V end was cut by 5 bases, the J end by 7 bases, with 15 bases between. The CDR3 loop spans 14 amino acids. The germline gives CDR1 SGHTA, CDR2 FQGNSA. The CDR3 DNA follows: TGTGCCAGCAGCCCAGAGGGCCGCACACAGCCCCAGCATTTT. Its protein is CASSPEGRTQPQHF.

V gene TRBV21-1 combines with J gene TRBJ2-1; whether TRBD2, the table's D call, matches the DNA was not checked. TRBV21-1 is described as a pseudogene. The length of the CDR3 is 16 residues. The CDR3 here is CASSKSSGIGSNEQFF. CDR3 bases: TGTGCCAGCAGCAAATCGAGCGGGATCGGGTCCAATGAGCAGTTCTTC.

The chain joins TRBV7-9 to TRBJ1-5, with 7 bases that match TRBD1. CDR1 and CDR2 from the germline V gene are SEHNR and FQNEAQ (reference sequence). This CDR3 contains 14 residues. V dropped 6 bases and J dropped 3; count of bases not matched to a gene: 5. This CDR3 reads CASSFDRDNQPQHF. Here the CDR3 DNA reads TGTGCCAGCAGTTTCGACAGGGACAATCAGCCCCAGCATTTT.

V and J are TRBV10-3 and TRBJ1-2; 8 bases map to TRBD1. The germline gives CDR1 ENHRY, CDR2 SYGVKD. CDR3 length: 13 amino acids. Losses at the gene ends were 9 bases for V and 4 bases for J; bases not matched to a gene: 7. The CDR3 protein is CAMGTGQPYGYTF. CDR3 bases: TGTGCCATGGGGACAGGACAACCCTATGGCTACACCTTC.

In this sample, this clonotype turned up a few times. This chain joins TRBV5-6 and TRBJ2-7; 11 bases match TRBD1. This CDR3 is 15 amino acids long. Losses at the gene ends were 4 bases for V and 3 bases for J; bases not matched to a gene: 6. Germline values: CDR1 SGHDT, CDR2 YYEEEE. The CDR3 DNA follows: TGTGCCAGCAGCACCGGGACAGGGGGTAACTACGAGCAGTACTTC. It specifies CASSTGTGGNYEQYF.